The 23 T cell receptor beta chains reported below all come from one sample, sequenced in a study of regulatory T cells in long-lasting Graves disease (dated by TCRdb to 2020 to 2022). Per the publication, the time point label means: persistent/refractory GD, antithyroid drugs over 5 years with positive TRAb. RNA was extracted from PBMCs in TRIzol for both TCR sequencing and RNA sequencing. To prepare the library, multiplex PCR was applied. The data were produced on an Illumina HiSeq 4000. TCR beta libraries were built with iRepertoire HTBI primers and Arm-PCR amplification of CDR3 regions. TCRdb ran its own pipeline on the public reads, namely fastp trimming at Q25 and MiXCR clone calling, and kept in-frame beta chains. Each entry merges the rows of one CDR3 protein and shows their most common DNA and genes. This sample comprises some 450,000 distinct CDR3 sequences, about a quarter of them detected only once. The biggest ten clones account for around 26% of the sample.

Here the sequenced sample was peripheral blood mononuclear cells (PBMCs), taken when the disease was refractory, from a patient treated with antithyroid drugs. The origin of the receptors is a female donor with Graves disease.

CDR3 region: CSARQVTYEQYF. As DNA, the CDR3 is TGCAGTGCTCGACAGGTTACCTACGAGCAGTACTTC. The J gene is TRBJ2-7, the V gene TRBV20-1, with D tentatively TRBD1 (6 bases). Germline CDR1 DFQATT, CDR2 SNEGSKA (reference sequence). The CDR3 is made up of 12 amino acids. V was trimmed by 5 bases and J by 2 bases, leaving 10 bases between them.

This clonotype was seen at least ten times. The genes are TRBV2 and TRBJ2-7; TRBD2 matches at 7 bases. The CDR3 runs to 12 residues. The germline CDR1 and CDR2 sequences are SNHLY and FYNNEI. With V trimmed by 6 bases and J by 4 bases, 3 bases remained unmatched. The DNA of the CDR3 is TGTGCCAGCAGGGCGGGAGATTACGAGCAGTACTTC. Its protein product is CASRAGDYEQYF. Full variable domain (rest looked up from reference TRBV2 and TRBJ2-7): EPEVTQTPSHQVTQMGQEVILRCVPISNHLYFYWYRQILGQKVEFLVSFYNNEISEKSEIFDDQFSVERPDGSNFTLKIRSTKLEDSAMYFCASRAGDYEQYFGPGTRLTVT.

This clonotype was recorded many times. J is TRBJ2-7 and V is TRBV6-2 or TRBV6-3; 9 bases agree with TRBD2. The CDR3 runs 17 residues. Per germline, CDR1 MNHEY and CDR2 SVGEGT. The V segment lost 2 bases and the J segment 0 bases; nucleotides outside the gene matches: 8. The DNA for the CDR3 is TGTGCCAGCAGTTACGCGTCTAGCGGGACCAGCTCCTACGAGCAGTACTTC. Its translation is CASSYASSGTSSYEQYF.

This clonotype has a handful of counts. The J gene is TRBJ1-6, the V gene TRBV30, with a possible D match to TRBD1 (5 bases). Trimming stripped 2 bases from V and 6 bases from J, with 14 bases between. CDR1 GTSNPN and CDR2 SVGIG come from the germline V gene (reference sequence). The CDR3 sequence is 15 residues long. CDR3 bases: TGTGCCTGGAGTACCGGGGCTTTTCCTAATTCACCCCTCCACTTT. This translates into CAWSTGAFPNSPLHF.

At least ten counts were recorded for this clonotype. The chain employs TRBV20-1 and TRBJ1-5; 9 bases are a match to TRBD1. The V gene end was trimmed by 3 bases and the J gene end by 5 bases; junction bases not matched to a gene: 5. The CDR3 is 14 residues long. The germline CDR1 and CDR2 sequences are DFQATT and SNEGSKA (reference sequence). CDR3: CSASSGQGHQPQHF. CDR3 DNA: TGCAGTGCTAGTTCCGGACAGGGGCATCAGCCCCAGCATTTT.

This clonotype was observed a handful of times. This chain uses TRBV30 with TRBJ1-4; TRBD1 matches 7 bases. CDR3 length: 13 residues. Germline-derived CDR1 and CDR2 are GTSNPN and SVGIG (reference sequence). CDR3: CASRGTVNEKLFF. DNA of the CDR3: TGTGCAAGCCGGGGGACAGTTAATGAAAAACTGTTTTTT.

The CDR3 DNA is TGCAGTGCTCTCCTCCCCCAAGCGGGAGTAAGGACAGATACGCAGTATTTT. This gives the protein CSALLPQAGVRTDTQYF. The rearrangement uses TRBV20-1 and TRBJ2-3, with TRBD2 matching 8 bases. After removal of 5 bases from V and 3 bases from J, the junction contained 16 bases not matched to a gene. Germline V gene sequence: CDR1 DFQATT, CDR2 SNEGSKA (reference sequence). The CDR3 covers 17 residues.

In this sample, this clonotype turned up a few times. J is TRBJ1-1 and V is TRBV6-1; TRBD1 agrees at 7 bases. There are 17 residues in the CDR3. Germline CDR1 and CDR2: MNHNS and SASEGT. The ends lost 7 bases at V and 0 bases at J; junction bases unmatched: 14. This CDR3 is CASTPNAGTVLNTEAFF. The CDR3 bases are TGTGCCAGCACACCAAACGCCGGGACAGTCTTGAACACTGAAGCTTTCTTT.

V and J are TRBV7-2 and TRBJ2-5; 8 positions match TRBD1. This CDR3 has 15 residues. The V gene end was trimmed by 5 bases and the J gene end by 5 bases; junction bases not matched to a gene: 10. Germline-derived CDR1 and CDR2 are SGHTA and FQGNSA. The CDR3 is CASSHGQGLLETQYF. As DNA, the CDR3 is TGTGCCAGCAGCCACGGACAGGGTCTACTCGAGACCCAGTACTTC. Looking up the rest from reference TRBV7-2 and TRBJ2-5 gives the full variable domain: GAGVSQSPSNKVTEKGKDVELRCDPISGHTALYWYRQSLGQGLEFLIYFQGNSAPDKSGLPSDRFSAERTGGSVSTLTIQRTQQEDSAVYLCASSHGQGLLETQYFGPGTRLLVL.

This clonotype was recorded many times. This rearrangement joins TRBV28 to TRBJ1-2; 9 bases are a match to TRBD1. Germline CDR1 reads MDHEN; CDR2 reads SYDVKM. Trimming removed 6 bases from V and 8 bases from J; junction bases left unmatched: 10. The CDR3 contains 14 residues. The CDR3, as DNA: TGTGCCAGCAGCGAGGGACAGGGAGGATGGGGCTACACCTTC. Amino acids: CASSEGQGGWGYTF.

This clonotype appeared a few times. The chain uses TRBV19 and TRBJ2-4; TRBD2 matches 8 bases. The germline V gene has CDR1 LNHDA and CDR2 SQIVND (reference sequence). This CDR3 spans 13 amino acids. Trimming at V came to 6 bases and at J to 6 bases, leaving 4 bases not matched to a gene. The CDR3 nucleotides are TGTGCCAGTAGCCGTCGGGAGGGAAACATTCAGTACTTC. Amino acids: CASSRREGNIQYF.

This chain's CDR3 is CAWSRGPGGEAFF. The CDR3 nucleotides read TGTGCCTGGAGTCGCGGACCCGGGGGTGAAGCTTTCTTT. The rearrangement links TRBV30 to TRBJ1-1, with a tentative D call TRBD1 (5 bases). This CDR3 has 13 amino acids. Looked up from germline, CDR1 is GTSNPN and CDR2 is SVGIG (reference sequence). The germline V and J ends were trimmed by 2 bases and 7 bases, with 14 bases remaining between them.

This chain joins TRBV10-3 and TRBJ1-2, with a tentative D call TRBD1 (6 bases). CDR3 length: 13 residues. V lost 7 bases, J lost 2 bases, and 11 bases lay in between. The germline V gene has CDR1 ENHRY and CDR2 SYGVKD. CDR3 protein: CAITLDRNYGYTF. The CDR3 nucleotides are TGTGCCATCACCCTAGACAGGAACTATGGCTACACCTTC.

This clonotype was counted many times. The chain joins TRBV28 to TRBJ1-6, with 10 nucleotides matching TRBD1. The CDR3 length is 15 residues. Germline CDR1 reads MDHEN; CDR2 reads SYDVKM. V gave up 9 bases and J gave up 7 bases; unmatched junction bases: 9. The CDR3: CASMHPGQGNSPLHF. The CDR3 DNA is TGTGCCAGTATGCACCCGGGACAGGGGAATTCACCCCTCCACTTT. The complete variable domain, with remaining parts taken from reference TRBV28 and TRBJ1-6, reads DVKVTQSSRYLVKRTGEKVFLECVQDMDHENMFWYRQDPGLGLRLIYFSYDVKMKEKGDIPEGYSVSREKKERFSLILESASTNQTSMYLCASMHPGQGNSPLHFGNGTRLTVT.

This clonotype was detected many times. J is TRBJ2-7 and V is TRBV15; D perhaps matches TRBD1 (5 bases). V gave up 0 bases and J gave up 3 bases, with 9 bases separating them. The germline V gene encodes CDR1 LNHNV and CDR2 YYDKDF (reference sequence). CDR3 length equals 14 residues. The CDR3 coding sequence is TGTGCCACCAGCAGAGAGAGACAGTACTACGAGCAGTACTTC. Translating gives CATSRERQYYEQYF.

This clonotype was counted once. J is TRBJ2-2 and V is TRBV29-1; 9 nucleotides match TRBD2. Germline CDR1 SQVTM, CDR2 ANQGSEA. The CDR3 length is 14 residues. V lost 7 bases, J lost 4 bases, and 7 bases stayed unmatched. In DNA form, the CDR3 reads TGCAGCGCCGAAGCGGGAGGTCGCACCGGGGAGCTGTTTTTT. It yields the protein CSAEAGGRTGELFF.

Only a few counts were recorded for this clonotype. V gene TRBV5-1 combines with J gene TRBJ1-1, with D uncertain. The ends were cut back, 1 base at V and 4 bases at J, with 11 bases in the middle. Germline CDR1 is SGHRS and CDR2 is YFSETQ. The CDR3 is 14 amino acids. CDR3 sequence (DNA): TGCGCCAGCAGCTTGTTCGCCCGGGGCACTGAAGCTTTCTTT. Translated, it gives CASSLFARGTEAFF.

This chain joins TRBV4-1 and TRBJ2-2; TRBD2 is a possible D gene (6 bases). V lost 2 bases to trimming and J lost 4 bases, with 11 bases between them. This CDR3 is 15 amino acids long. The germline gives CDR1 MGHRA, CDR2 YSYEKL. The CDR3 here is CASSQSGLGTGELFF. In DNA, the CDR3 is TGCGCCAGCAGCCAAAGCGGGTTAGGCACCGGGGAGCTGTTTTTT.

This clonotype was detected a few times. V usage is TRBV7-9 and J usage is TRBJ1-1, with D unclear. Germline-derived CDR1 and CDR2 are SEHNR and FQNEAQ (reference sequence). Trimming pared 4 bases from V and 7 bases from J, leaving 13 bases between. The CDR3 has 13 amino acids. CDR3 nucleotide sequence: TGTGCCAGCAGCTCCCCACGGACCGATGAAGCTTTCTTT. Encoded protein: CASSSPRTDEAFF.

In this sample, this clonotype turned up a few times. The genes are TRBV20-1 and TRBJ2-7; 9 bases match TRBD2. The junction had 11 bases not matched to a gene; V was cut back by 6 bases and J by 2 bases. Germline V gives CDR1 DFQATT, CDR2 SNEGSKA (reference sequence). The CDR3 loop spans 15 amino acids. The CDR3 nucleotides read TGCAGTGCAGCCTCGGCGGCTAGCGGGACCTACGAGCAGTACTTC. Amino acids: CSAASAASGTYEQYF.

The chain couples TRBV7-9 to TRBJ1-1; D call uncertain. V dropped 5 bases and J dropped 5 bases, with 12 bases sitting between them. This CDR3 comprises 13 residues. CDR1 is SEHNR, CDR2 FQNEAQ, per germline (reference sequence). CDR3 coding DNA: TGTGCCAGCAGCCACCCGGGAGGAACTGAAGCTTTCTTT. This codes for CASSHPGGTEAFF.

The V and J genes are TRBV5-1 and TRBJ2-5, with 14 bases aligning to TRBD2. Per germline, CDR1 SGHRS and CDR2 YFSETQ. After removal of 2 bases from V and 4 bases from J, the junction contained 4 bases not matched to a gene. The CDR3 contains 16 residues. The CDR3 reads CASSFRLAGGGETQYF. For the CDR3, the DNA is TGCGCCAGCAGCTTCAGACTAGCGGGAGGGGGAGAGACCCAGTACTTC.

V is TRBV20-1 and J is TRBJ2-2; 14 nucleotides agree with TRBD2. J was trimmed by 2 bases and V by 6 bases; bases with no gene match: 11. The germline gives CDR1 DFQATT, CDR2 SNEGSKA (reference sequence). This CDR3 is 18 amino acids long. The CDR3 sequence is CSAPPRTSGRPNTGELFF. DNA of the CDR3: TGCAGTGCCCCGCCCCGGACTAGCGGGAGGCCTAACACCGGGGAGCTGTTTTTT.